Listed below are T cell receptor beta chains from one sample, sequenced in a study of graft-versus-host responses after intestinal transplantation. TCRdb's copy holds only in-frame clones and misses some; the assay was immunoSEQ multiplex PCR. The table records 75,000 to 100,000 clones, approximately 85% of them present only once. Sequencing was performed on PBMCs, taken 255 days after intestinal transplant. The receptor source for this set is a human patient who received an intestinal transplant, so some T cells may come from the graft donor. Both conserved end residues are part of each CDR3. D genes are given only for firm matches. A clone size is listed for some rows: how often the clone was seen (once, few, many), or a class if it is expanded.

V gene,CDR3 length,D gene,J gene,clone size,CDR3 DNA,CDR3 protein
TRBV6-1,13,TRBD2,TRBJ2-1,-,TGTGCCAGCAGGGGGGGGGAGGCCAATGAGCAGTTCTTC,CASRGGEANEQFF
TRBV6-5,14,TRBD1,TRBJ1-2,-,TGTGCCAGCAGTGCGGGACAGGGGATCTATGGCTACACCTTC,CASSAGQGIYGYTF
TRBV7-9,13,-,TRBJ2-7,-,TGTGCCAGCAGCTTAGTTGGTCCCTACGAGCAGTACTTC,CASSLVGPYEQYF
TRBV28,14,-,TRBJ1-5,-,TGTGCCAGCAGTTTAAACAGGGGCAATCAGCCCCAGCATTTT,CASSLNRGNQPQHF
TRBV9,15,-,TRBJ1-2,-,TGTGCCAGCAGCGTAGCAGACAGGCCACGAGGTGGCTACACCTTC,CASSVADRPRGGYTF
TRBV28,14,TRBD1,TRBJ1-2,-,TGTGCCACCACATCGACAGGGGGTGTTTATGGCTACACCTTC,CATTSTGGVYGYTF
TRBV27,15,TRBD1,TRBJ2-7,few,TGTGCCAGCAGTCTGACAGGGGTTAACTCCTACGAGCAGTACTTC,CASSLTGVNSYEQYF
TRBV19,15,TRBD1,TRBJ2-7,-,TGTGCCAGTAAGGGGGACAGTTGGTGTTCCTACGAGCAGTACTTC,CASKGDSWCSYEQYF
TRBV19,9,-,TRBJ2-3,-,TGTACCGGGGCAGATACGCAGTATTTT,CTGADTQYF
TRBV19,16,-,TRBJ1-1,-,TGTGCCAGTAGTATGAGGCCAGGGAGGGGTGGCACTGAAGCTTTCTTT,CASSMRPGRGGTEAFF
TRBV5-1,13,-,TRBJ2-3,-,TGCGCCAGCAGCTTGGCCCCATCAGATACGCAGTATTTT,CASSLAPSDTQYF
TRBV28,14,-,TRBJ1-2,few,TGTGCCAGCAGTCAGACTTCGGGGAACTATGGCTACACCTTC,CASSQTSGNYGYTF
TRBV7-8,15,TRBD1,TRBJ1-5,-,TGTGCCAGCAGCTTAGCGGGACAGATTAATCAGCCCCAGCATTTT,CASSLAGQINQPQHF
TRBV27,15,TRBD2,TRBJ2-3,-,TGTGCCAGCAGTTTAGGGCTAGCGGTCACAGATACGCAGTATTTT,CASSLGLAVTDTQYF
TRBV14,16,TRBD1,TRBJ1-6,-,TGTGCCAGCAGCCCGTTCGGGGACAGGGAGAGAACACCCCTCCACTTT,CASSPFGDRERTPLHF
TRBV7-2,14,-,TRBJ1-1,-,TGTGCCAGCAGCTTAGGCCCCCGGGGCACTGAAGCTTTCTTT,CASSLGPRGTEAFF
TRBV21-1,14,-,TRBJ1-4,-,TGTGCCAGCGGCCTCCGGGAGAGAAATGAAAAACTGTTTTTT,CASGLRERNEKLFF
TRBV10-3,11,TRBD2,TRBJ2-7,-,TGTGCCACTAGCGGCTCCTACGAGCAGTACTTC,CATSGSYEQYF
TRBV9,13,-,TRBJ2-7,-,TGTGCCAGCAGCGTAGGTGAGGGCTCCGAGCAGTACTTC,CASSVGEGSEQYF
TRBV4-1,14,-,TRBJ2-2,-,TGCGCCAGCAGCCAGGTGACAGGTGGCGGGGAGCTGTTTTTT,CASSQVTGGGELFF
TRBV11-2,17,-,TRBJ2-5,-,TGTGCCAGCAGCTTAGTTCCCCCCGGGTTGGGGGGAGAGACCCAGTACTTC,CASSLVPPGLGGETQYF
TRBV15,20,-,TRBJ1-5,-,TGTGCCACCAGCAGAGATTCTACGGGGTCAACGAGGGGCTTTAGTCAGCCCCAGCATTTT,CATSRDSTGSTRGFSQPQHF
TRBV11-2,13,-,TRBJ1-2,-,TGTGCCAGCAGCTTATCTGGGGCGTATGGCTACACCTTC,CASSLSGAYGYTF
TRBV7-2,13,-,TRBJ1-1,-,TGTGCCAGCAGCGACGGTTTTTGGACTGAAGCTTTCTTT,CASSDGFWTEAFF
TRBV4-1,15,TRBD2,TRBJ2-1,-,TGCGCCAGCAACCTAGGGGAAAGCGGGAGCAATGAGCAGTTCTTC,CASNLGESGSNEQFF
TRBV4-2,16,TRBD1,TRBJ1-3,-,TGTGCCAGCAGCCAAGATCAGGGGGCGACTGGAAACACCATATATTTT,CASSQDQGATGNTIYF
TRBV6-5,13,-,TRBJ1-2,once,TGTGCCAGCAGCCAGGGACGAGTCTATGGCTACACCTTC,CASSQGRVYGYTF
TRBV6-5,15,TRBD2,TRBJ2-1,-,TGTGCCAGCAGCCGCGTCCCGGGACTAGGGAATGAGCAGTTCTTC,CASSRVPGLGNEQFF
TRBV7-9,16,TRBD2,TRBJ2-1,-,TGTGCCAGCAGCCCCGGGGGGGGGAGCTCCTACAATGAGCAGTTCTTC,CASSPGGGSSYNEQFF
TRBV5-4,13,-,TRBJ1-3,-,TGTGCCAGCAGCTTGGGCTCCGGAAACACCATATATTTT,CASSLGSGNTIYF
TRBV11-2,11,-,TRBJ2-3,-,TGTGCCAGTCCCCCTAGGGATACGCAGTATTTT,CASPPRDTQYF
TRBV5-4,16,-,TRBJ1-6,-,TGTGCCAGCAGCCCGGTCGGGGGCGGCAATAATTCACCCCTCCACTTT,CASSPVGGGNNSPLHF
TRBV19,15,-,TRBJ1-5,-,TGTGCCAGTAGTATCGGCAGGGGATACAATCAGCCCCAGCATTTT,CASSIGRGYNQPQHF
TRBV2,16,TRBD1,TRBJ2-2,-,TGTGCCAGCAGTACACGGACAGGGACGTACACCGGGGAGCTGTTTTTT,CASSTRTGTYTGELFF
TRBV5-1,13,-,TRBJ1-2,-,TGCGCCAGCAGCAACGGGGGCCTCTTCGGCTACACCTTC,CASSNGGLFGYTF
TRBV5-6,15,TRBD1,TRBJ1-6,-,TGTGCCAGCAGCTTACCGACAGGGTTGGGTTCACCCCTCCACTTT,CASSLPTGLGSPLHF
TRBV7-8,14,TRBD2,TRBJ2-7,few,TGTGCCAGCAGCTTAGCACTAGCGGGAGCCGAGCAGTACTTC,CASSLALAGAEQYF